This is a list of T cell receptor beta chains from one sample in a study of cytomegalovirus exposure and HLA in healthy donors. Only in-frame clones appear in the TCRdb table, and some are missing; sequencing was by immunoSEQ multiplex PCR. This repertoire shows a few hundred thousand clones, around 80% found once; its top ten account for under 0.25%. Sequencing was carried out using PBMCs. The receptors were sampled from a girl between 2 and 10 years old in good health and CMV-seronegative. CDR3s include the opening cysteine and the closing phenylalanine or tryptophan. D genes are given only for firm matches. Some rows mark clone size as missing; the rest say once, few, many or name a class of expanded clone.

d_gene	abundance	j_gene	len	v_gene	CDR3aa	CDR3nt
TRBD1	once	TRBJ1-1	15	TRBV6-1	CASSERQGMNTEAFF	TGTGCCAGCAGCGAGCGACAGGGAATGAACACTGAAGCTTTCTTT
.	.	TRBJ1-2	14	TRBV15	CATSRDLGAQGYTF	TGTGCCACCAGCAGAGATCTAGGGGCTCAGGGCTACACCTTC
.	.	TRBJ2-7	12	TRBV10-2	CASIGGTYEQYF	TGCGCCAGCATCGGCGGGACCTACGAGCAGTACTTC
TRBD1	.	TRBJ1-2	13	TRBV6-1	CASRGRDSYGYTF	TGTGCCAGCAGAGGCCGGGACAGCTATGGCTACACCTTC
.	few	TRBJ1-1	13	TRBV4-2	CASSQDRRFGAFF	TGTGCCAGCAGCCAAGATCGGCGGTTTGGTGCTTTCTTT
TRBD2	.	TRBJ2-3	16	TRBV2	CASRPTSGGKADTQYF	TGTGCCAGCAGACCTACTAGCGGGGGCAAGGCAGATACGCAGTATTTT
TRBD2	few	TRBJ2-1	17	TRBV4-2	CASRQGLYSGGGNEQFF	TGTGCCAGCAGACAGGGGCTTTATAGCGGGGGGGGAAATGAGCAGTTCTTC
TRBD2	.	TRBJ2-3	13	TRBV28	CASLAGATDTQYF	TGTGCCAGCTTAGCGGGGGCCACAGATACGCAGTATTTT
.	.	TRBJ1-2	14	TRBV6-5	CASSFLRELNGYTF	TGTGCCAGCAGTTTCCTCCGGGAACTGAATGGCTACACCTTC
TRBD1	.	TRBJ1-6	16	TRBV5-1	CASSPDPGQKNSPLHF	TGCGCCAGCAGCCCTGACCCGGGACAGAAGAATTCACCCCTCCACTTT
.	.	TRBJ1-2	8	TRBV7-2	CASSFSTF	TGTGCCAGCAGCTTCTCCACCTTC
.	.	TRBJ2-7	11	TRBV5-4	CASSSGHEQYF	TGTGCCAGCAGCTCTGGGCACGAGCAGTACTTC
TRBD2	.	TRBJ2-2	18	TRBV4-2	CASSQLSLTSGGDGELFF	TGTGCCAGCAGCCAATTATCGTTGACTAGCGGGGGGGACGGGGAGCTGTTTTTT
.	.	TRBJ2-7	13	TRBV28	CASRLGTPYEQYF	TGTGCCAGTAGACTAGGCACGCCCTACGAGCAGTACTTC
.	.	TRBJ1-2	14	TRBV5-6	CASSLAGTRYGYTF	TGTGCCAGCAGCTTGGCCGGGACACGGTATGGCTACACCTTC
TRBD2	.	TRBJ2-7	18	TRBV13	CASSFFVRLADSSYEQYF	TGTGCCAGCAGCTTTTTTGTTCGGCTAGCGGATAGCTCCTACGAGCAGTACTTC
TRBD1	once	TRBJ2-1	15	TRBV28	CASARGDRANNEQFF	TGTGCCAGCGCTAGGGGGGACAGGGCCAACAATGAGCAGTTCTTC
TRBD1	.	TRBJ1-4	14	TRBV7-9	CASRTTGGGEKLFF	TGTGCCAGCCGGACGACAGGGGGCGGGGAAAAACTGTTTTTT
.	.	TRBJ2-7	14	TRBV28	CASSDSALSYEQYF	TGTGCCAGTTCTGACAGTGCCCTTTCCTACGAGCAGTACTTC
TRBD1	.	TRBJ1-1	15	TRBV29-1	CSVEVSGQVNTEAFF	TGCAGCGTTGAAGTGTCGGGACAGGTAAACACTGAAGCTTTCTTT
TRBD2	.	TRBJ2-5	17	TRBV5-4	CASSRAQSGLALETQYF	TGTGCCAGCAGCAGAGCCCAGTCGGGACTAGCCCTTGAGACCCAGTACTTC
TRBD1	once	TRBJ2-1	15	TRBV5-1	CASSFRDRGFDEQFF	TGCGCCAGCAGCTTCCGGGACAGGGGGTTTGATGAGCAGTTCTTC
TRBD2	.	TRBJ2-7	12	TRBV6-5	CASSSPSGEQYF	TGTGCCAGCAGTTCCCCTAGCGGCGAGCAGTACTTC
TRBD1	.	TRBJ2-7	14	TRBV12-5	CASGGTGLLVEQYF	TGTGCTAGTGGTGGGACAGGGTTGTTGGTCGAGCAGTACTTC
.	.	TRBJ1-6	13	TRBV7-9	CASSLDRESPLHF	TGTGCCAGCAGCTTAGACAGGGAGTCACCCCTCCACTTT
.	.	TRBJ1-1	15	TRBV27	CASSSPRQYNTEAFF	TGTGCCAGCAGTAGCCCTAGGCAGTATAACACTGAAGCTTTCTTT
TRBD2	.	TRBJ2-3	12	TRBV10-1	CASSPGGDTQYF	TGCGCCAGCAGCCCGGGGGGAGATACGCAGTATTTT
.	.	TRBJ2-1	16	TRBV19	CASSRSRGSPHNEQFF	TGTGCCAGTAGTAGGAGCCGCGGAAGCCCTCACAATGAGCAGTTCTTC